The present T cell receptor (beta chain) was sequenced within a study of kidney transplant recipient with SARS-CoV-2 infection. TCRdb processed the reads anew with MiXCR; each CDR3 protein has one entry. Here the sample spans roughly 250,000 distinct CDR3 sequences, around 26% being singletons. The CDR3 is made up of 15 amino acids. Germline CDR1 reads DFQATT; CDR2 reads SNEGSKA (reference sequence). Trimming shortened V by 5 bases and J by 0 bases, and 14 bases separated the two germline ends. The source was a blood sample, collected at baseline and between days 110 and 120 from a kidney transplant recipient. The receptor's source is a male patient aged 30 to 40 who had COVID-19 and was a kidney transplant recipient. Some T cells may arise from the graft donor. The chain employs TRBV20-1 and TRBJ2-1; D call uncertain. CDR3 loop: CSAEPRRSSYNEQFF. CDR3 nucleotides: TGCAGTGCTGAGCCTCGGCGGAGCTCCTACAATGAGCAGTTCTTC.